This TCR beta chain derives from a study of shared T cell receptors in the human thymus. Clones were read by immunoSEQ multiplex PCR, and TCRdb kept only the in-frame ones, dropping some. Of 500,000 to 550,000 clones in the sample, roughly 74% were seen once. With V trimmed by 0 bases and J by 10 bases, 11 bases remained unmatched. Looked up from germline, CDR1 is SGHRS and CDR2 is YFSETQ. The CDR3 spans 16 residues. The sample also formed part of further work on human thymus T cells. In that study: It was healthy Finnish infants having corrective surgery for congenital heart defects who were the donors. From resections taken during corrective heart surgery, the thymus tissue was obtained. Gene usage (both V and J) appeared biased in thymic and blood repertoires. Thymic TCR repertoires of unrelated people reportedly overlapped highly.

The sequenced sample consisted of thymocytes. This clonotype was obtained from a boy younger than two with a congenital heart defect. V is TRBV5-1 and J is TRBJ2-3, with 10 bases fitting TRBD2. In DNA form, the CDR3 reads TGCGCCAGCAGCTTGGAGATAGCGGGAGGAAAGGGTGCGCAGTATTTT. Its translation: CASSLEIAGGKGAQYF.